These 14 T cell receptor beta chains came from one sample sequenced in a study of blood T cell repertoires in COVID-19 (dated by TCRdb to the early 2020s). The method behind the library was the immunoSEQ multiplex PCR assay. What TCRdb holds here is the immuneACCESS table cut down to in-frame rearrangements. Part of the clones is not present; checked against another copy, under half of the missing clones reflect an unresolved V gene, and the others are unexplained. Recorded for this sample are more than 200,000 clones; roughly nine tenths of them occurred a single time. The ten largest clones capture under 14% of the sample. The sequencing sample was made of PBMCs or T cells enriched from blood (not recorded which). Source of these receptors: a man younger than 45 who had recovered from COVID-19.

The chain carries TRBV5-4 and TRBJ2-7, with D maybe TRBD1 (6 bases). The ends were cut back, 4 bases at V and 4 bases at J, with 15 bases in the middle. The CDR3 length is 14 residues. CDR1 SGHNT and CDR2 YYREEE come from the germline V gene (reference sequence). In nucleotides, the CDR3 is TGTGCCAGCAGCCCCGGGACACTGAGTTACGAGCAGTACTTC. It is translated as CASSPGTLSYEQYF.

The J gene is TRBJ2-7, the V gene TRBV7-2, with a weak D call TRBD1 (6 bases). CDR3 size: 13 residues. The germline V gene encodes CDR1 SGHTA and CDR2 FQGNSA. The ends were cut back, 5 bases at V and 3 bases at J, with 11 bases in the middle. In DNA form, the CDR3 reads TGTGCCAGCAGCATTGAACAGGGCTACGAGCAGTACTTC. It translates to CASSIEQGYEQYF.

The V call is TRBV28, the J call TRBJ1-3, with a weak D call TRBD1 (5 bases). Trimming pared 4 bases from V and 2 bases from J, leaving 12 bases between. Germline V gene sequence: CDR1 MDHEN, CDR2 SYDVKM. The CDR3 runs 15 residues. The DNA of the CDR3 is TGTGCCAGCAGTTCGCAGGGTCGGGCTGGAAACACCATATATTTT. Protein product: CASSSQGRAGNTIYF.

The rearrangement joins TRBV27 to TRBJ2-1, with TRBD2 as a possible D gene (6 bases). V lost 4 bases and J 5 bases, leaving 6 bases between the germline ends. The CDR3 runs 12 residues. CDR1 is MNHEY, CDR2 SMNVEV, per germline (reference sequence). The DNA for the CDR3 is TGTGCCAGCAGTTCTAGCGACAATGAGCAGTTCTTC. Translation: CASSSSDNEQFF.

This clone showed up just once. This chain links TRBV19 with TRBJ1-1, with D unresolved. Trimming pared 7 bases from V and 0 bases from J, leaving 18 bases between. The CDR3 extends over 16 amino acids. In germline, CDR1 is LNHDA, CDR2 SQIVND (reference sequence). The CDR3: CASITKSRSMNTEAFF. As DNA, the CDR3 is TGTGCCAGTATCACCAAGTCTCGGAGCATGAACACTGAAGCTTTCTTT.

The chain combines TRBV7-2 with TRBJ1-2, with D possibly being TRBD1 (6 bases). From germline, CDR1 is SGHTA and CDR2 FQGNSA. V was shortened by 2 bases and J by 4 bases, with 11 bases between the two germline ends. The CDR3 is made up of 14 amino acids. This CDR3 is CASSLTTGTYGYTF. CDR3 DNA: TGTGCCAGCAGCTTAACCACAGGGACCTATGGCTACACCTTC. Full variable domain (remainder filled in from reference TRBV7-2 and TRBJ1-2): GAGVSQSPSNKVTEKGKDVELRCDPISGHTALYWYRQSLGQGLEFLIYFQGNSAPDKSGLPSDRFSAERTGGSVSTLTIQRTQQEDSAVYLCASSLTTGTYGYTFGSGTRLTVV.

A remark on this clone: A read error may account for a junction end that differs from germline. In DNA, the CDR3 is TGCGCCCGCAGCTTGCGGGGGGGGCATCCCGGGGAGCTGTTTTTT. This sequence encodes CARSLRGGHPGELFF. V usage is TRBV5-1 and J usage is TRBJ2-2, with 9 bases fitting TRBD2. Per the germline V gene, CDR1 is SGHRS and CDR2 is YFSETQ. The CDR3 has 15 residues.

The gene calls are TRBV7-8 and TRBJ1-1; 8 bases match TRBD1. Germline CDR1 and CDR2: SGHVS and FQNEAQ. V lost 0 bases, J lost 12 bases, and 6 bases stayed unmatched. CDR3 length: 13 residues. This CDR3 reads CASSLATGAGTFF. DNA for the CDR3: TGTGCCAGCAGCTTAGCGACAGGGGCCGGGACTTTCTTT.

The V and J genes are TRBV4-1 and TRBJ1-2; D gene ambiguous. Germline CDR1 and CDR2: MGHRA and YSYEKL. CDR3 length equals 15 residues. The V gene lost 0 bases and the J gene lost 3 bases, with 11 bases spanning the gap. The CDR3: CASSQDLEQYYGYTF. DNA of the CDR3: TGCGCCAGCAGCCAAGATTTGGAACAGTACTATGGCTACACCTTC.

The chain carries TRBV7-2 and TRBJ2-1; D possibly corresponds to TRBD1 (6 bases). Trimming removed 1 base at V and 6 bases at J, with 13 bases between. Looked up from germline, CDR1 is SGHTA and CDR2 is FQGNSA. The CDR3 consists of 15 residues. CDR3 protein: CASSLEALGGNEQFF. The CDR3 coding sequence is TGTGCCAGCAGCTTAGAAGCATTAGGGGGCAATGAGCAGTTCTTC.

Only one count was recorded for this clone. The chain has TRBV24-1 and TRBJ2-5, with D unresolved. Trimming left V 5 bases short and J 2 bases short, with 14 bases between. Germline CDR1 reads KGHDR; CDR2 reads SFDVKD. This CDR3 spans 15 amino acids. CDR3 DNA sequence: TGTGCCACCAGTGCGGGTACCGTGAGACAAGAGACCCAGTACTTC. This sequence encodes CATSAGTVRQETQYF.

V and J are TRBV28 and TRBJ1-1; D possibly corresponds to TRBD1 (6 bases). Germline V CDR1 and CDR2: MDHEN, SYDVKM. CDR3 length: 13 residues. V lost 6 bases to trimming and J lost 1 base, with 9 bases between them. The CDR3: CASRMDRNTEAFF. In DNA form, the CDR3 reads TGTGCCAGCAGGATGGACAGGAACACTGAAGCTTTCTTT. Drawing the rest from reference TRBV28 and TRBJ1-1, the complete variable domain is DVKVTQSSRYLVKRTGEKVFLECVQDMDHENMFWYRQDPGLGLRLIYFSYDVKMKEKGDIPEGYSVSREKKERFSLILESASTNQTSMYLCASRMDRNTEAFFGQGTRLTVV.

The V and J genes are TRBV28 and TRBJ2-2; 14 bases are shared with TRBD2. CDR1 and CDR2 (germline): MDHEN, SYDVKM. V lost 3 bases to trimming and J lost 8 bases; unmatched junction nucleotides: 8. The CDR3 has 17 residues. This chain's CDR3 is CASSLGTSGRARGELFF. CDR3 nucleotide sequence: TGTGCCAGCAGTTTGGGGACTAGCGGGAGAGCCCGTGGGGAGCTGTTTTTT.

The chain combines TRBV10-3 with TRBJ1-1; a weak D match, TRBD1 (6 bases). Looked up from germline, CDR1 is ENHRY and CDR2 is SYGVKD. Trimming took off 4 bases at V and 4 bases at J, with 10 bases between the two ends. The CDR3 loop spans 13 amino acids. The CDR3 DNA sequence: TGTGCCATCAGTGGGACAGTTAGCACTGAAGCTTTCTTT. This encodes CAISGTVSTEAFF.